A selection of T cell receptor beta chains follows, all from one sample in a study of graft-versus-host responses after intestinal transplantation. TCRdb's table, derived via immunoSEQ multiplex PCR, lists solely in-frame clones and lacks some. The table includes 49,000 or so clones, approximately 92% detected once. The sequenced sample was PBMCs, obtained roughly 760 days after a first intestinal transplant, on the day of a second. Receptors were obtained from a human patient who received an intestinal transplant, so some T cells may come from the graft donor. Both conserved end residues are part of each CDR3. A D gene is named only where the DNA matches it firmly. Clone size, where shown, is once, few, many, or a class for clones that have expanded.

size,V,D,J,length,DNA,CDR3
.,TRBV19,TRBD1,TRBJ1-5,15,TGTGCCAGTAGTACGGACAGGGGACGAAATCAGCCCCAGCATTTT,CASSTDRGRNQPQHF
.,TRBV7-3,.,TRBJ2-2,14,TGTGCCAGCAGCTTAGGTGGGGTTAACGGGGAGCTGTTTTTT,CASSLGGVNGELFF
few,TRBV6-4,TRBD1,TRBJ2-2,15,TGTGCCAGCAGTGACTCGCCAGGGGGCACCGGGGAGCTGTTTTTT,CASSDSPGGTGELFF
.,TRBV7-3,.,TRBJ2-1,12,TGTGCCAGCAGCTTAAATCCCGCGGAGCAGTTCTTC,CASSLNPAEQFF
.,TRBV30,.,TRBJ1-4,12,TGTGCCTGGAGGAGGAGTAATGAAAAACTGTTTTTT,CAWRRSNEKLFF
.,TRBV19,.,TRBJ2-1,13,TGTGCCAGTAGTACCTGGACTGCCAATGAACAGTTCTTC,CASSTWTANEQFF
.,TRBV5-4,TRBD1,TRBJ2-5,14,TGTGCCAGCAGCTTACAGGGGCCTCAGGAGACCCAGTACTTC,CASSLQGPQETQYF
once,TRBV10-3,TRBD2,TRBJ2-1,17,TGTGCCATCAGCCGGGACACCGGACTAGCGGGTTACAATGAGCAGTTCTTC,CAISRDTGLAGYNEQFF
.,TRBV5-1,TRBD2,TRBJ2-5,17,TGCGCCAGCAGCTCCCGACTAGCGGGAGGTGGTGGAGAGACCCAGTACTTC,CASSSRLAGGGGETQYF
.,TRBV5-1,.,TRBJ1-1,12,TGCGCCAGCAGCTTGGAGGGCACTGAAGCTTTCTTT,CASSLEGTEAFF
.,TRBV4-1,.,TRBJ1-5,17,TGCGCCAGCAGCCAAGAGGGACGGACGAGGGGGAATCAGCCCCAGCATTTT,CASSQEGRTRGNQPQHF
once,TRBV29-1,TRBD2,TRBJ2-1,13,TGCAGCTCCGGCGGGAGTTCCTACAATGAGCAGTTCTTC,CSSGGSSYNEQFF
once,TRBV27,TRBD1,TRBJ1-2,15,TGTGCCAGCAGTTTAGGGACAGGGGGGCACTATGGCTACACCTTC,CASSLGTGGHYGYTF
.,TRBV18,.,TRBJ2-3,16,TGTGCCAGCTCACCTAGGGGGGCGGTGAGAACAGATACGCAGTATTTT,CASSPRGAVRTDTQYF
.,TRBV30,.,TRBJ2-1,12,TGTGCCTGGAGTTGGCGGGGCAATGAGCAGTTCTTC,CAWSWRGNEQFF
.,TRBV11-2,TRBD2,TRBJ2-1,16,TGTGCCAGCAGCTCAGGATCTAGCGGGAGAAGGGGTGAGCAGTTCTTC,CASSSGSSGRRGEQFF
.,TRBV27,.,TRBJ2-7,12,TGTGCCAGCAGTTTCCCAGGGGACGAGCAGTACTTC,CASSFPGDEQYF
.,TRBV5-1,TRBD2,TRBJ2-1,17,TGCGCCAGCAGCTCGGGGACTAGCGGGAGCCCCTACAATGAGCAGTTCTTC,CASSSGTSGSPYNEQFF
few,TRBV5-5,.,TRBJ1-1,15,TGTGCCAGCAGGGGGGGTTTGATCGGCTCGACTGAAGCTTTCTTT,CASRGGLIGSTEAFF
.,TRBV7-3,.,TRBJ1-2,15,TGTGCCAGCAGCCCCCAACAGGGAGGGTCCGGCGGCTACACCTTC,CASSPQQGGSGGYTF
.,TRBV18,.,TRBJ2-2,16,TGTGCCAGCTCACCATCCCCAGGGCACAACACCGGGGAGCTGTTTTTT,CASSPSPGHNTGELFF
.,TRBV4-2,.,TRBJ2-1,16,TGTGCCAGCAGCCAAGAGCGGGTCGGAGATTACAATGAGCAGTTCTTC,CASSQERVGDYNEQFF
.,TRBV7-8,TRBD2,TRBJ2-7,15,TGTGCCAGCAGCTTAGAACCGGGGGAGGGCTACGAGCAGTACTTC,CASSLEPGEGYEQYF
.,TRBV27,TRBD2,TRBJ2-1,16,TGTGCCAGCGGAACGACTAGCGGGAGGGCTCACAATGAGCAGTTCTTC,CASGTTSGRAHNEQFF
.,TRBV5-1,.,TRBJ2-5,14,TGCGCCAGCAGCTTGGTTGGGGGAGGAGAGACCCAGTACTTC,CASSLVGGGETQYF
.,TRBV9,.,TRBJ2-1,12,TGTGCCAGCGGAGGAACTCGGGATGAGCAGTTCTTC,CASGGTRDEQFF
.,TRBV30,TRBD1,TRBJ1-1,16,TGTGCCTGGAGAGGTGAGACAGGGTATAGGGACACTGAAGCTTTCTTT,CAWRGETGYRDTEAFF
.,TRBV9,.,TRBJ2-5,13,TGTGCCAGCAGCGTAGTTCCCCAAGAGACCCAGTACTTC,CASSVVPQETQYF
once,TRBV6-5,.,TRBJ2-5,12,TGTGCCAGCAGTACCCCCTCGCGGACCCAGTACTTC,CASSTPSRTQYF
.,TRBV6-1,TRBD1,TRBJ2-7,16,TGTGCCAGCAGTGAAGCTCGGACAGGGGATGCCTACGAGCAGTACTTC,CASSEARTGDAYEQYF
.,TRBV6-4,TRBD2,TRBJ2-3,16,TGTGCCAGCAGTGAGGGGACTAGCGGGGGTAGAGATACGCAGTATTTT,CASSEGTSGGRDTQYF
.,TRBV7-7,TRBD2,TRBJ2-2,15,TGTGCTAGCAGCTATAGCGGGAGTAGGACCGGGGAGCTGTTTTTT,CASSYSGSRTGELFF
.,TRBV9,.,TRBJ2-1,13,TGTGCCAGCAGCGTAGGGCAGTACAATGAGCAGTTCTTC,CASSVGQYNEQFF
.,TRBV30,TRBD2,TRBJ2-3,15,TGTGCCTGGACAGTGGCGGGAGGCGTCACAGATACGCAGTATTTT,CAWTVAGGVTDTQYF
.,TRBV4-1,.,TRBJ2-3,14,TGCGCCAGCAGCCAAGGCCAGTTGAAAGATACGCAGTATTTT,CASSQGQLKDTQYF
.,TRBV15,.,TRBJ2-5,12,TGTGCCACCGGGCTAGGCCAAGAGACCCAGTACTTC,CATGLGQETQYF
.,TRBV4-1,TRBD1,TRBJ2-3,14,TGCGCCAGCAGCCAAGCGGACAGGGCAGATACGCAGTATTTT,CASSQADRADTQYF
.,TRBV7-9,TRBD2,TRBJ2-7,16,TGTGCCAGCAGCTTAGGCGGGACTAGCGGAGAATACGAGCAGTACTTC,CASSLGGTSGEYEQYF